This T cell receptor (beta chain) was recorded in a study of a mutant IDH1 vaccine in newly diagnosed glioma. Study context: Vaccines were first given 4-6 weeks after radiotherapy alone, or with temozolomide cycles.

The germline V and J ends were trimmed by 6 bases and 0 bases, with 18 bases remaining between them. The CDR3 extends over 16 amino acids. Germline V gives CDR1 MNHEY, CDR2 SMNVEV (reference sequence). The study, taken as a whole, reports: Vaccine-induced immune responses occurred in roughly 95% of patients.

Time point: week 11, during vaccination. Every single dose of the vaccine, 300 ug of mutant IDH1 20-mer peptide, came with topical imiquimod. Concerning this clone: What it binds is unknown.

Profiling relied on immunoSEQ multiplex PCR, and the TCRdb table lists in-frame clones only, not all of them. The repertoire consists of roughly 110,000 clones, with under 90% occurring once and the leading ten covering roughly 0.61%. The chain has TRBV27 and TRBJ2-7, with a weak D call TRBD1 (6 bases). This TCR was recovered from a woman aged 45-65 years with glioma. Sequenced material: PBMCs, taken from a glioma patient whose treatment included an IDH1 peptide vaccine. The CDR3 reads CASSNTRDKSSYEQYF. The CDR3 coding sequence is TGTGCCAGCAGCAATACTCGGGACAAAAGCTCCTACGAGCAGTACTTC.